This record looks at one TCR beta chain sequence and its context. This specimen comes from a study of blood T cell repertoires in COVID-19. For the study at large: Samples came from the United States, Italy and Spain, spanning acute and convalescent COVID-19. PBMCs, B-cell-depleted T cells, or T cells were the source of the cDNA or gDNA that made up the material.

In the original analysis: Using reference gene primer amplification, nucleated cell counts were estimated. Measured with immunoSEQ multiplex PCR; TCRdb has only the in-frame clones, and not every one. The DNA gave D and trimming, while V, J and clone size come from that table. The sample holds approximately 290,000 clones, approximately 85% seen once. It was during active infection that Seattle patients were enrolled and then longitudinally followed. The sequenced material came from peripheral blood. This clonotype originated in a human donor with COVID-19, enrolled during active disease. The donor label of this sample is uncertain.

CDR3 DNA sequence: TGTGCCAGCAGTAACGGCCGACAGGGGTACACTGAAGCTTTCTTT. The encoded protein is CASSNGRQGYTEAFF. This sequence joins TRBV6-5 and TRBJ1-1, with TRBD1 matching 8 bases. The V and J ends lost 5 bases and 3 bases, in that order; junction bases with no gene match: 8. The length of the CDR3 is 15 residues. Germline V lookup: CDR1 MNHEY, CDR2 SVGAGI.